Reported below is one T cell receptor beta chain. Its antigen is unknown. V shed 1 base and J 4 bases; nucleotides not matched to a gene: 3. The CDR3 has 16 amino acids. Germline CDR1 reads LGHNA; CDR2 reads YNFKEQ. These data belong to a study of siplizumab effects on memory and regulatory T cells. Study observations and caveats: An assignable phenotype, naive or memory, was missing from roughly 78-96% of proliferating CD4+ or CD8+ clones. Mappable alloreactive CD4+ clones averaged around 71% Treg-derived with siplizumab versus approximately 25% in controls. Unstimulated subset assignment was obtained for only a minor fraction of alloreactive clones.

It was approximately 9.6 x 10^4 TCR templates that were assayed per sample. TCRdb's copy holds only in-frame clones and misses some; the assay was immunoSEQ multiplex PCR. The repertoire holds about 120,000 clones, with approximately 94% as singletons. The chain joins TRBV4-2 to TRBJ2-2; 10 bases align to TRBD2. The clonotype comes from a human donor in good health. The sample was non-Treg CD4+ T cells sorted from blood. The CDR3 DNA reads TGTGCCAGCAGCCAAGTAGCGGGAGGTATCACCGGGGAGCTGTTTTTT. Its translation is CASSQVAGGITGELFF.